This TCR beta chain was observed in a study of T cell responses to AZD1222 COVID-19 vaccine. Study outcomes and limitations: No day 14 peak samples; only post-peak repertoires were characterized. Donors were chiefly white British, with a greater number of females, and clonal diversity was perhaps underestimated.

V trimming: 0 bases; J trimming: 5 bases; junction bases outside the gene matches: 4. The CDR3 spans 15 residues. Germline lookup yields CDR1 SGHDT and CDR2 YYEEEE. Sequenced by immunoSEQ multiplex PCR; TCRdb stores in-frame clones only, minus some. The sample includes approximately 140,000 clones, almost 95% of them seen just once. For this clone: Its antigen is currently unknown.

Timing groups of about 4 and about 12 weeks for second doses were pooled. The source is an adult who received the AZD1222 COVID-19 vaccine. The sequences come from peripheral blood, collected 28 days after the second AZD1222 dose. This chain uses TRBV5-6 with TRBJ1-2; 10 bases fit TRBD1. The chain's CDR3 is CASSLATGGTYGYTF. In nucleotides, the CDR3 is TGTGCCAGCAGCTTGGCGACAGGGGGCACTTATGGCTACACCTTC.